This TCR beta chain was recorded in a study of beta chain features in type 1 diabetes. This clone appeared a few times. This CDR3 has 15 residues. V dropped 6 bases and J dropped 3; count of bases not matched to a gene: 9. Germline lookup yields CDR1 SQVTM and CDR2 ANQGSEA. The authors reverse transcribed all of the isolated RNA, so sequencing captured expressed TCRB transcripts. Some clones are missing from TCRdb's copy, which holds only in-frame ones; the method was immunoSEQ multiplex PCR. Of roughly 300,000 clones listed, roughly 8% are singletons. The sequenced material came from central memory CD4+ T cells from blood. V gene TRBV29-1 combines with J gene TRBJ2-7, with 12 nucleotides matching TRBD2. This TCR derives from a woman between 18 and 30 years old in good health. CDR3 protein: CSVLQRLAGVYEQYF. DNA for the CDR3: TGCAGCGTACTACAAAGACTAGCGGGAGTCTACGAGCAGTACTTC.